The 24 T cell receptor beta chains given below trace back to one sample, sequenced in a study of shared clonotypes between healthy human individuals. Clones were read by immunoSEQ multiplex PCR, and TCRdb kept only the in-frame ones, dropping some. The table shows 850,000 to 1,200,000 clones, with under 80% occurring only once. The material sequenced was memory CD4+ T cells sorted from blood. This sample's subset: CD45RA-negative fraction. These receptors all stem from a man in his late teens or twenties in good health.

The chain employs TRBV7-9 and TRBJ2-2; D is ambiguous. This CDR3 region has 14 residues. Trimming left V 5 bases short and J 7 bases short, with 14 bases between. Germline V gene sequence: CDR1 SEHNR, CDR2 FQNEAQ (reference sequence). CDR3 loop: CASSAHELGGELFF. The CDR3 nucleotides read TGTGCCAGCAGCGCCCATGAGTTGGGCGGGGAGCTGTTTTTT.

The chain joins TRBV5-1 to TRBJ2-5, with 8 positions matching TRBD2. The CDR3 covers 16 residues. After removal of 4 bases from V and 3 bases from J, the junction contained 11 bases not matched to a gene. Germline V gene data show CDR1 as SGHRS and CDR2 as YFSETQ. The CDR3 DNA sequence: TGCGCCAGCAGCAGGGGGGCTAGCGGGCCCAAAGAGACCCAGTACTTC. This translates into CASSRGASGPKETQYF.

V is TRBV7-9 and J is TRBJ2-1; unclear D gene. Trimming took 4 bases from V and 3 from J, leaving 7 bases between them. The CDR3 runs to 13 residues. Germline V lookup: CDR1 SEHNR, CDR2 FQNEAQ (reference sequence). CDR3: CASSSPGYNEQFF. The CDR3 nucleotides are TGTGCCAGCAGCTCCCCGGGCTACAATGAGCAGTTCTTC.

This clone was observed once. The J gene is TRBJ2-7, the V gene TRBV10-3; 7 nucleotides line up with TRBD2. This CDR3 contains 15 residues. Germline CDR1 and CDR2: ENHRY and SYGVKD. The V and J ends lost 0 bases and 3 bases, in that order; junction bases with no gene match: 5. CDR3 DNA sequence: TGTGCCATCAGTGAGTCGCTAGCGGAGAACTACGAGCAGTACTTC. Translating gives CAISESLAENYEQYF.

This chain uses TRBV7-6 with TRBJ1-1; 8 positions match TRBD1. There are 16 residues in the CDR3. J was trimmed by 1 base and V by 0 bases; bases with no gene match: 4. CDR1 and CDR2 (germline): SGHVS, FNYEAQ. The CDR3 nucleotides read TGTGCCAGCAGCTTAGCTAGGGACAGGAGGAACACTGAAGCTTTCTTT. As protein: CASSLARDRRNTEAFF.

This chain connects TRBV4-1 to TRBJ2-3; no firm D call. Germline V gene sequence: CDR1 MGHRA, CDR2 YSYEKL. Deletions cut 4 bases from V and 1 base from J, with 9 bases between. The CDR3 contains 14 residues. The CDR3 DNA sequence: TGCGCCAGCAGCCGGAGCTATGGCACAGATACGCAGTATTTT. It codes for CASSRSYGTDTQYF.

The rearrangement uses TRBV10-2 and TRBJ2-5; TRBD2 agrees at 14 bases. The J segment lost 3 bases and the V segment lost 1 base, leaving 4 bases of the junction unmatched. This CDR3 spans 17 amino acids. The germline V gene encodes CDR1 WSHSY and CDR2 SAAADI. CDR3 protein: CASSEWGTSGGKETQYF. In DNA form, the CDR3 reads TGCGCCAGCAGTGAGTGGGGGACTAGCGGGGGAAAAGAGACCCAGTACTTC.

This clone came up a few times. The rearrangement links TRBV18 to TRBJ2-7; the D gene is possibly TRBD2 (5 bases). Trimming pared 3 bases from V and 2 bases from J, leaving 14 bases between. There are 15 residues in the CDR3. Germline V lookup: CDR1 KGHSH, CDR2 LQKENI. For the CDR3, the DNA is TGTGCCAGCTCACCTCCCGAGGGTGCTGCCTACGAGCAGTACTTC. Residues: CASSPPEGAAYEQYF.

The J gene is TRBJ1-1, the V gene TRBV5-6, with no clear D. The V gene's germline CDR1 is SGHDT and CDR2 YYEEEE. The V and J ends lost 2 bases and 1 base respectively, with 6 bases between them. The length of the CDR3 is 13 residues. DNA for the CDR3: TGTGCCAGCAGCTTCGTCTCGAACACTGAAGCTTTCTTT. Residues: CASSFVSNTEAFF.

The chain recombines TRBV6-1 with TRBJ1-2; 12 bases line up with TRBD1. The V gene's germline CDR1 is MNHNS and CDR2 SASEGT. The CDR3 is 14 residues long. Losses at the gene ends were 4 bases for V and 6 bases for J; bases not matched to a gene: 3. In DNA, the CDR3 is TGTGCCAGCAGTGCGGGACAGGGGGCGCATGGCTACACCTTC. Protein: CASSAGQGAHGYTF.

On this clone: Given a much more abundant clone one base away, this may be a read error. The V and J genes are TRBV21-1 and TRBJ1-5; the table's D gene call, TRBD1, was not cross checked with the DNA. TRBV21-1 is classified as a pseudogene. This CDR3 is 17 amino acids long. The CDR3 loop reads CASTRRGRFCGSQPQHF. The CDR3 nucleotides are TGTGCCAGCACGAGAAGGGGGCGCTTCTGTGGGTCTCAGCCCCAGCATTTT.

This rearrangement joins TRBV10-2 to TRBJ1-2; D possibly corresponds to TRBD1 (6 bases). In germline, CDR1 is WSHSY, CDR2 SAAADI. V dropped 8 bases and J dropped 7 bases, with 11 bases sitting between them. The length of the CDR3 is 11 residues. DNA of the CDR3: TGCGCCAGCTCGGCAGGGGCTGGCTACACCTTC. This encodes CASSAGAGYTF.

V usage is TRBV11-2 and J usage is TRBJ1-1, with D maybe TRBD1 (6 bases). Trimming shortened V by 0 bases and J by 5 bases, and 19 bases separated the two germline ends. Germline lookup yields CDR1 SGHAT and CDR2 FQNNGV. The CDR3 consists of 17 residues. CDR3 bases: TGTGCCAGCAGCTTAGAAGGGTTCGGACAGCGTGGAACTGAAGCTTTCTTT. The encoded protein is CASSLEGFGQRGTEAFF.

The chain has TRBV15 and TRBJ1-1; tentatively, D is TRBD1 (5 bases). This CDR3 contains 11 residues. V was pared by 6 bases and J by 8 bases, with 10 bases between. CDR1 and CDR2 (germline): LNHNV, YYDKDF (reference sequence). Written as DNA, the CDR3 is TGTGCCACCAGGACAGAGGGAGAAGCTTTCTTT. Protein product: CATRTEGEAFF.

A remark on this clone: The identical CDR3 is also encoded by other nucleotide sequences in the sample. V usage is TRBV5-1 and J usage is TRBJ2-3; D is undetermined. The ends were cut back, 0 bases at V and 6 bases at J, with 8 bases in the middle. Per the germline V gene, CDR1 is SGHRS and CDR2 is YFSETQ. The CDR3 consists of 13 residues. CDR3 loop: CASSLGLPDTQYF. CDR3 bases: TGCGCCAGCAGCTTGGGACTGCCGGATACGCAGTATTTT.

V and J are TRBV19 and TRBJ1-3; TRBD1 might be the D (6 bases). Germline V CDR1 and CDR2: LNHDA, SQIVND (reference sequence). This CDR3 contains 15 residues. Trimming took off 4 bases at V and 2 bases at J, with 12 bases between the two ends. The CDR3 spells CASSTTGYPGNTIYF. CDR3 DNA: TGTGCCAGTAGTACTACAGGGTATCCTGGAAACACCATATATTTT.

V is TRBV6-6 and J is TRBJ2-1; D might be TRBD2 (7 bases). V was shortened by 4 bases and J by 8 bases, with 21 bases between the two germline ends. Germline assignment: CDR1 MNHNY and CDR2 SVGAGI (reference sequence). CDR3 length: 16 residues. CDR3 sequence reads: CASSWGGTGGLDEQFF. CDR3 in DNA: TGTGCCAGCAGTTGGGGAGGGACTGGGGGCCTCGATGAGCAGTTCTTC.

The chain joins TRBV7-9 to TRBJ2-7, with 10 bases lining up with TRBD1. Germline V gene data show CDR1 as SEHNR and CDR2 as FQNEAQ (reference sequence). The junction had 9 bases not matched to a gene; V was cut back by 5 bases and J by 5 bases. CDR3 length: 15 amino acids. The CDR3 bases are TGTGCCAGCAGCGGGGACAGGGGAAGGCTTGACGAGCAGTACTTC. Translated, it gives CASSGDRGRLDEQYF.

The genes are TRBV7-2 and TRBJ2-7; 7 bases are shared with TRBD2. After removal of 1 base from V and 3 bases from J, the junction contained 3 bases not matched to a gene. Per germline, CDR1 SGHTA and CDR2 FQGNSA. The CDR3 is made up of 14 amino acids. This CDR3 reads CASSLGLANYEQYF. The CDR3 region has the DNA TGTGCCAGCAGCTTAGGACTAGCAAACTACGAGCAGTACTTC.

This clone was detected a few times. The J gene is TRBJ2-3, the V gene TRBV10-3, with a possible D match to TRBD1 (7 bases). V was cut by 6 bases and J by 4 bases, with 17 bases left in between. Germline CDR1 reads ENHRY; CDR2 reads SYGVKD. The length of the CDR3 is 15 residues. CDR3 loop: CAISEKGGTADTQYF. The CDR3 DNA reads as TGTGCCATCAGCGAGAAGGGCGGGACAGCAGATACGCAGTATTTT.

Comment on this clone: It is likely a read error: a sequence one base away is far more abundant. This CDR3 is also generated by other DNA sequences in the sample. V is TRBV6-4 and J is TRBJ2-6; no definite D call. Germline CDR1 and CDR2: MRHNA and SNTAGT. There are 14 residues in the CDR3. Trimming left V 5 bases short and J 0 bases short, with 5 bases between. CDR3 residues: CASSPFSGANVLTF. In DNA form, the CDR3 reads TGTGCCAGCAGTCCCTTCTCTGGGGCCAACGTCCTGACTTTC.

Details on this clone: With a much larger clone just one base away, this may be a read error. This chain connects TRBV11-2 to TRBJ2-2; D remains unclear. Germline CDR1 SGHAT, CDR2 FQNNGV. This CDR3 contains 12 residues. V was shortened by 5 bases and J by 3 bases, with 4 bases between the two germline ends. CDR3 DNA: TGTGCCAGCAGCACATACACCGGGGAGCTGTTTTTT. Its translation is CASSTYTGELFF.

The chain recombines TRBV5-8 with TRBJ1-6; no clear D. This CDR3 region has 11 residues. V was pared by 4 bases and J by 10 bases, with 6 bases between. Looked up from germline, CDR1 is SGHTS and CDR2 is YDEGEE. The CDR3 coding sequence is TGTGCCAGCAGCCGGCGGTCACCCCTCCACTTT. It codes for CASSRRSPLHF.

The chain uses TRBV15 and TRBJ1-1, with D possibly TRBD1 on 5 matching bases. With 1 base removed from V and 11 bases from J, the gap between germline ends came to 14 bases. The CDR3 has 13 amino acids. Germline V gives CDR1 LNHNV, CDR2 YYDKDF (reference sequence). The DNA for the CDR3 is TGTGCCACCAGCAGAGCCGGGGCACTGAACGCTTTCTTT. Encoded protein: CATSRAGALNAFF.